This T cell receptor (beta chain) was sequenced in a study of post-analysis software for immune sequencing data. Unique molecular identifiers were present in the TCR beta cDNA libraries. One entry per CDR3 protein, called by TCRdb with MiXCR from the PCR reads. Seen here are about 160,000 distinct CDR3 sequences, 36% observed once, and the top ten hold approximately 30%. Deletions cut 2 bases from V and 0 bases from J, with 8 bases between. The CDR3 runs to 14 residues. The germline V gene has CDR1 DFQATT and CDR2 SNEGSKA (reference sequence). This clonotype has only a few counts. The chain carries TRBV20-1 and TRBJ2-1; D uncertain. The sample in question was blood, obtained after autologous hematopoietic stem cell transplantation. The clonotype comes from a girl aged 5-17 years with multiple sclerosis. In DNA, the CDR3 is TGCAGTGCTAGAACTACAAGCTCCTACAATGAGCAGTTCTTC. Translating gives CSARTTSSYNEQFF.